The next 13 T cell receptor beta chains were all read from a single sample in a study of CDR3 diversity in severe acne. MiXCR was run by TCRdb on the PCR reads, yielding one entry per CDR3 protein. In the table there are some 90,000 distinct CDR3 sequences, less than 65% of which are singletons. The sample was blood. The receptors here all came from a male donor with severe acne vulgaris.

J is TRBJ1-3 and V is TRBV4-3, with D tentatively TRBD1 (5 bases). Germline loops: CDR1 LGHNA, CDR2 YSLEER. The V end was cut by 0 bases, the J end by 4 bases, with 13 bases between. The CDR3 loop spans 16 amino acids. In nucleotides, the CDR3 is TGCGCCAGCAGCCAAGAGTACGCGTCAGGGGGAAACACCATATATTTT. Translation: CASSQEYASGGNTIYF.

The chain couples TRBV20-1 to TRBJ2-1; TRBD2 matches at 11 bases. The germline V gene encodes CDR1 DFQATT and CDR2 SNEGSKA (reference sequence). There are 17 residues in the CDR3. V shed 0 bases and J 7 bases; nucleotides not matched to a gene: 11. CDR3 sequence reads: CSARDYETSGRGNEQFF. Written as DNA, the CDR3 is TGCAGTGCTAGAGATTATGAAACTAGCGGGAGAGGAAATGAGCAGTTCTTC.

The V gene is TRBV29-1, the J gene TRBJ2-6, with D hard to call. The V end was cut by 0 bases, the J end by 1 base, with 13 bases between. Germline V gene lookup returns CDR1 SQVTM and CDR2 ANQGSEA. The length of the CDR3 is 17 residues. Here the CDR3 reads CSVEDHSSSSGANVLTF. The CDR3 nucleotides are TGCAGCGTTGAAGATCATTCGAGTTCGTCTGGGGCCAACGTCCTGACTTTC.

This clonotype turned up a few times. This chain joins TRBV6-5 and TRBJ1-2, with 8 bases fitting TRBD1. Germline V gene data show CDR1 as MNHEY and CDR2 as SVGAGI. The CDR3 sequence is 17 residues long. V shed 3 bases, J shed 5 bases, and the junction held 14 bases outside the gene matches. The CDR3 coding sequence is TGTGCCAGCAGTTATATCGCATGGCAGGGGGCTCAGTATGGCTACACCTTC. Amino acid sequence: CASSYIAWQGAQYGYTF.

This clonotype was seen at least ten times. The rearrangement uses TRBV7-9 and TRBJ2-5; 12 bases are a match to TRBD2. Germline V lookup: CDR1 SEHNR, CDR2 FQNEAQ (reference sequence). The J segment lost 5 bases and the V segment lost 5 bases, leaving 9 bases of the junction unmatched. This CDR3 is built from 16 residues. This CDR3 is CASSPQTSGSGETQYF. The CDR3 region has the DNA TGTGCCAGCAGCCCGCAGACTAGCGGGAGCGGCGAGACCCAGTACTTC.

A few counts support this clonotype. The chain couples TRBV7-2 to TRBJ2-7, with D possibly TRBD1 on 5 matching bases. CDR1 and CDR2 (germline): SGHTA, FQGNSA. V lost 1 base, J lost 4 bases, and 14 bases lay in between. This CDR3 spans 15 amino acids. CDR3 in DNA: TGTGCCAGCAGCTTAGAAGGGGTGGGGAATTACGAGCAGTACTTC. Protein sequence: CASSLEGVGNYEQYF.

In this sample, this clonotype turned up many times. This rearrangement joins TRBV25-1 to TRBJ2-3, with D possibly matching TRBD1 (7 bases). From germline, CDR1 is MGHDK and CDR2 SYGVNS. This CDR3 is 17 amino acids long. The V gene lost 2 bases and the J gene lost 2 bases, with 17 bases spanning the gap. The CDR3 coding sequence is TGTGCCAGCAGTGAAGGCCCAGGGGGGCAACTCACAGATACGCAGTATTTT. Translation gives CASSEGPGGQLTDTQYF.

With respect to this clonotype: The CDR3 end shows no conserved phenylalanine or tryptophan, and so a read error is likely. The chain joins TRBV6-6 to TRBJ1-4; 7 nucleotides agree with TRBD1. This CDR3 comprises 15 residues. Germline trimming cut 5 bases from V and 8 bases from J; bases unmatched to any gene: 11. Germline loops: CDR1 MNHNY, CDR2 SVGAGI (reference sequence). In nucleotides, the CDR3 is TGTGCCAGCAGTCACCGACAGGGTTCAGGGGAAAAACTGTTTTCT. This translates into CASSHRQGSGEKLFS.

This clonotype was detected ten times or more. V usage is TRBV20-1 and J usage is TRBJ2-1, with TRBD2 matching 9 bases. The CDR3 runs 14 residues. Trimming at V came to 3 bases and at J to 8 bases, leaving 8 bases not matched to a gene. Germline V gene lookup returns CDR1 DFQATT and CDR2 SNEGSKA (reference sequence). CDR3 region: CSASPSGIFDEQFF. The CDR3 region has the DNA TGCAGTGCTAGTCCTAGCGGGATATTCGATGAGCAGTTCTTC.

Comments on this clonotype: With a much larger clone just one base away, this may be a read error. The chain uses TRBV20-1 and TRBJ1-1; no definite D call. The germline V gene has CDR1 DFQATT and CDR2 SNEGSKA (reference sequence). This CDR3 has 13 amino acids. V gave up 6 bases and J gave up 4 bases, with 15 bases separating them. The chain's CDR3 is CSAPGRPSTEAFF. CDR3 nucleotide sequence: TGCAGTGCCCCCGGGAGGCCGAGCACTGAAGCTTTCTTT.

This chain's CDR3 is CASSEDRVGETQYF. The CDR3, as DNA: TGTGCCAGCAGTGAGGACAGGGTAGGGGAGACCCAGTACTTC. The chain uses TRBV6-5 and TRBJ2-5; 8 bases agree with TRBD1. CDR1 and CDR2 from the germline V gene are MNHEY and SVGAGI. The CDR3 is 14 residues long. Losses at the gene ends were 5 bases for V and 5 bases for J; bases not matched to a gene: 7.

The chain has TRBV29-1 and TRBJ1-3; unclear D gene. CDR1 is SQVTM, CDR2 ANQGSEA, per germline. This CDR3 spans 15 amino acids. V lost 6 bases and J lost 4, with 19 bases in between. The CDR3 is CSVSAPPGKGNTIYF. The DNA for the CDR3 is TGCAGCGTCTCGGCCCCGCCTGGAAAGGGAAACACCATATATTTT. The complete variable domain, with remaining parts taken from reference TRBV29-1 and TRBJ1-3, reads SAVISQKPSRDICQRGTSLTIQCQVDSQVTMMFWYRQQPGQSLTLIATANQGSEATYESGFVIDKFPISRPNLTFSTLTVSNMSPEDSSIYLCSVSAPPGKGNTIYFGEGSWLTVV.

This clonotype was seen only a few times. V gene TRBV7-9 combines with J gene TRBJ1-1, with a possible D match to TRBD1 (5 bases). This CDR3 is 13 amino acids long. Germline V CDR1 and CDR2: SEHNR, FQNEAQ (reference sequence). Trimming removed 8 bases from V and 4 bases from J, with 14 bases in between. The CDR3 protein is CASSLGEATEAFF. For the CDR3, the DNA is TGTGCCAGCTCTCTGGGGGAAGCCACTGAAGCTTTCTTT.